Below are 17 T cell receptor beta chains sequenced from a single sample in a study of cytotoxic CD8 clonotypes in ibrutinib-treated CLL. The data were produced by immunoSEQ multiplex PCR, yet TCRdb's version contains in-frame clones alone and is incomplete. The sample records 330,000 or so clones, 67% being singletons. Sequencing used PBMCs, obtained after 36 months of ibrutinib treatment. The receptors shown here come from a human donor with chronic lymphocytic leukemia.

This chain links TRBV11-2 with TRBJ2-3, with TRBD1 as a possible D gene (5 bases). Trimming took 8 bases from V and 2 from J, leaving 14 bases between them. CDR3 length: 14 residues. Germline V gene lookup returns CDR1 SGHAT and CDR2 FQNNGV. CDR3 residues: CASLGVSHTDTQYF. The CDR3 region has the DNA TGTGCCAGCTTAGGGGTTAGCCACACAGATACGCAGTATTTT.

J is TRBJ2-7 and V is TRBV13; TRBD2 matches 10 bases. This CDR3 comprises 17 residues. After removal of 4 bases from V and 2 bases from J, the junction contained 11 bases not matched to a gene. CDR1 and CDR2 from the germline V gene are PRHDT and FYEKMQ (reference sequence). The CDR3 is CASSSSHSGGRTYEQYF. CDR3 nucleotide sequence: TGTGCCAGCAGCTCCTCCCATAGCGGGGGGCGTACCTACGAGCAGTACTTC.

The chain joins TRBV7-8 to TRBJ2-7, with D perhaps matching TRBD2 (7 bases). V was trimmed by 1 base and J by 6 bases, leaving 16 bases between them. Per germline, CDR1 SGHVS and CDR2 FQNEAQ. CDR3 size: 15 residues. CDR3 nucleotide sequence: TGTGCCAGCAGCTTAGTATGGGAGGGGGGAGGCGAGCAGTACTTC. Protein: CASSLVWEGGGEQYF.

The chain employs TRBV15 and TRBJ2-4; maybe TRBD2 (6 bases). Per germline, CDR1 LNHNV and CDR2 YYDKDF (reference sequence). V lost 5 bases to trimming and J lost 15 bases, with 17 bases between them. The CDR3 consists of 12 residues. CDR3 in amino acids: CATSARAGTVYF. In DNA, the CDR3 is TGTGCCACCAGCGCCCGCGCGGGGACGGTGTACTTC.

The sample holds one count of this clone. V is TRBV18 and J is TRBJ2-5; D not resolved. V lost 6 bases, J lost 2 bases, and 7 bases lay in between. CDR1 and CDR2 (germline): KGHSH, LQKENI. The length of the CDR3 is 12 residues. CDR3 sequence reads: CASSLKQETQYF. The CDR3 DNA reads TGTGCCAGCTCCCTAAAGCAAGAGACCCAGTACTTC.

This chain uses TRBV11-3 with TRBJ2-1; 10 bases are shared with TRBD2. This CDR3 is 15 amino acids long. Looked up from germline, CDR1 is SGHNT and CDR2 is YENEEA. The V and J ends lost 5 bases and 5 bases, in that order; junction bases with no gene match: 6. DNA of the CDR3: TGTGCCAGCAGCAAGAGCGGGGGGGCCCACAATGAGCAGTTCTTC. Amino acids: CASSKSGGAHNEQFF.

In DNA form, the CDR3 reads TGCAGCGTTGTGGGTTTTTATAGGGGCGTTACAACTGAAGCTTTCTTT. The encoded protein is CSVVGFYRGVTTEAFF. V is TRBV29-1 and J is TRBJ1-1, with D perhaps matching TRBD1 (5 bases). Germline values: CDR1 SQVTM, CDR2 ANQGSEA. Trimming took 4 bases from V and 5 from J, leaving 23 bases between them. The length of the CDR3 is 16 residues.

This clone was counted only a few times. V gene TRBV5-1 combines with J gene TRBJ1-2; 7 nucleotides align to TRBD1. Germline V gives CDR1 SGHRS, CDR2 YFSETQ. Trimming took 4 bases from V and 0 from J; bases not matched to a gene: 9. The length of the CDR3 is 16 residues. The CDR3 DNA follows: TGCGCCAGCAGCCCCGGGACAGTGCTAGCTAACTATGGCTACACCTTC. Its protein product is CASSPGTVLANYGYTF.

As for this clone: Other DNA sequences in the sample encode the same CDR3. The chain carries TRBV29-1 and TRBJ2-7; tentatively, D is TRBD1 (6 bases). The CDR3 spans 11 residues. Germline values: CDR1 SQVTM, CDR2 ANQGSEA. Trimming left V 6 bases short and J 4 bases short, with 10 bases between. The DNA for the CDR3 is TGCAGCGTACAGGGCGCGTACGAGCAGTACTTC. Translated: CSVQGAYEQYF.

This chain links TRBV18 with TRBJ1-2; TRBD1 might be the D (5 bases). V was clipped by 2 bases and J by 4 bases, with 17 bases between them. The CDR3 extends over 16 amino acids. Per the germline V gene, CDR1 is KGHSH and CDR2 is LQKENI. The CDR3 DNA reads TGTGCCAGCTCACCATTGCGACAGCGGCTAATCTATGGCTACACCTTC. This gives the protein CASSPLRQRLIYGYTF.

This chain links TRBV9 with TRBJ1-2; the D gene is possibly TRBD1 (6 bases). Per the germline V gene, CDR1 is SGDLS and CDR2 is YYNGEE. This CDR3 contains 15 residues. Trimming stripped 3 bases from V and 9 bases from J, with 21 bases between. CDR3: CASSAFGRTDYSYTF. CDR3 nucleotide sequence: TGTGCCAGCAGCGCTTTCGGTAGGACAGATTACAGCTACACCTTC.

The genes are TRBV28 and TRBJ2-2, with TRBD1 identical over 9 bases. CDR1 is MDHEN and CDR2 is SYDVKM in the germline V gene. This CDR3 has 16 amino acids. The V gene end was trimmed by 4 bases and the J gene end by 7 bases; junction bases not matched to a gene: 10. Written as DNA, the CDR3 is TGTGCCAGCAGTTCCCCGGGACAGGGAACGATCGGGGAGCTGTTTTTT. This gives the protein CASSSPGQGTIGELFF.

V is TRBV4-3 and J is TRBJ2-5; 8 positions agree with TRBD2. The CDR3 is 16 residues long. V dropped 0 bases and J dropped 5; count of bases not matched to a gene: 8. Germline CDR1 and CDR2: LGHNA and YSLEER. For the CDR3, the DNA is TGCGCCAGCAGCCAAGAAGGGCGGGGGGCTGGGGAGACCCAGTACTTC. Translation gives CASSQEGRGAGETQYF.

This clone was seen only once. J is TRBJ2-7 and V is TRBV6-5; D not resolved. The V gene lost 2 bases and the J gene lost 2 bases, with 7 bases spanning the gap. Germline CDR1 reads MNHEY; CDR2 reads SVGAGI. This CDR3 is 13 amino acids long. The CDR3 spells CASSYTGPYEQYF. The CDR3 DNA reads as TGTGCCAGCAGTTACACCGGGCCCTACGAGCAGTACTTC.

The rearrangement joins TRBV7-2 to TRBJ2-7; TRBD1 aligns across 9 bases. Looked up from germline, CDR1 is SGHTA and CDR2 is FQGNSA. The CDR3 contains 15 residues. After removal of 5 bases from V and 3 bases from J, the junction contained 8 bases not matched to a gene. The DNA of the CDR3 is TGTGCCAGCAGCACACGGGACAGGGAAATCTACGAGCAGTACTTC. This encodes CASSTRDREIYEQYF.

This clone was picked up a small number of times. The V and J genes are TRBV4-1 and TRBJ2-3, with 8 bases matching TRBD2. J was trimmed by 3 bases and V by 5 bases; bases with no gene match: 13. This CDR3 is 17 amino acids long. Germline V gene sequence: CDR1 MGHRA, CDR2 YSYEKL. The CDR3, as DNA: TGCGCCAGCAGCTTCGCCGGCGGGACTAGGGGTACAGATACGCAGTATTTT. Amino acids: CASSFAGGTRGTDTQYF.

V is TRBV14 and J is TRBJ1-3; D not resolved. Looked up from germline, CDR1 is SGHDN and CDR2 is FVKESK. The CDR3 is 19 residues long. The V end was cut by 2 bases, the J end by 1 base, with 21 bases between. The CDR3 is CASSQHTKEWWASGNTIYF. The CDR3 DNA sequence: TGTGCCAGCAGCCAACACACGAAGGAATGGTGGGCGTCTGGAAACACCATATATTTT.